This TCR beta chain was sequenced in a study of cytomegalovirus exposure and HLA in healthy donors. The wider study: Falling in the Caucasian-associated ancestry cluster were 81% of 300 to 500 genotyped donors.

The CDR3 has 14 residues. Germline values: CDR1 MNHEY, CDR2 SMNVEV (reference sequence). Trimming at V came to 7 bases and at J to 6 bases, leaving 6 bases not matched to a gene. With respect to this clone: Its antigen is still unknown.

Findings of the study overall: The authors excluded some V segments, including TRBV6-2 and TRBV6-3, as indistinguishable.

Use of 60 Vbeta and 13 Jbeta primers characterized the PCR. Sequencing used immunoSEQ multiplex PCR; TCRdb keeps in-frame clones, though not all of them. The data contain 100,000 to 120,000 clones, 74% of them singletons. The specimen sequenced was PBMCs. The chain has TRBV27 and TRBJ2-2; 9 nucleotides agree with TRBD1. The TCR comes from a middle-aged woman in good health and CMV-seropositive. The CDR3 DNA follows: TGTGCCAGCAAACAGGGGGCTTTCTCCGGGGAGCTGTTTTTT. Residues: CASKQGAFSGELFF.